The 14 T cell receptor beta chains in this list originate from one sample, sequenced in a study of T cells in Graves' hyperthyroidism and ophthalmopathy (dated by TCRdb to between 2019 and 2020). Library creation used multiplex PCR. Reads for this sample came from an Illumina HiSeq 2000. The TCR beta CDR3 regions were amplified from RNA transcripts. A first-round RT-PCR of the TCR CDR3 used the HTBI primer set with the Qiagen OneStep RT-PCR kit. TCRdb itself trimmed the public reads at Q25 with fastp, ran MiXCR and retained productive beta chains. Here each entry gathers all rows of one CDR3 protein and keeps the most common genes and DNA. This sample is represented by 300,000 to 400,000 distinct CDR3 sequences; around 13% of them were singletons. Together, the top ten hold around 25% of the sample. Material for sequencing was blood. These TCRs come from a young woman with Graves' hyperthyroidism.

This clonotype was seen more than once but under ten times. At one boundary the junction diverges from the germline segment, which might be a read error. The V call is TRBV28, the J call TRBJ2-3; no firm D call. This CDR3 contains 12 residues. Germline CDR1 and CDR2: MDHEN and SYDVKM. This CDR3 reads CATTGTADTQCF. The CDR3 DNA follows: TGTGCCACTACCGGAACAGCAGATACGCAGTGTTTT.

This clonotype was counted only a few times. This chain uses TRBV3-1 with TRBJ1-5; D is undetermined. This CDR3 spans 14 amino acids. The V and J ends lost 0 bases and 1 base respectively, with 4 bases between them. Germline values: CDR1 LGHDT, CDR2 YNNKEL (reference sequence). CDR3 amino acids: CASSQEDSNQPQHF. The CDR3 nucleotides are TGTGCCAGCAGCCAAGAGGACAGCAATCAGCCCCAGCATTTT.

J is TRBJ2-1 and V is TRBV13; D not certain. Trimming removed 5 bases from V and 6 bases from J, with 14 bases in between. The CDR3 covers 14 residues. Germline CDR1 is PRHDT and CDR2 is FYEKMQ (reference sequence). CDR3 bases: TGTGCCAGCAGCCCCGGAAGCCTCGTCAATGAGCAGTTCTTC. This translates into CASSPGSLVNEQFF. Complete variable domain (other parts from reference TRBV13 and TRBJ2-1): AAGVIQSPRHLIKEKRETATLKCYPIPRHDTVYWYQQGPGQDPQFLISFYEKMQSDKGSIPDRFSAQQFSDYHSELNMSSLELGDSALYFCASSPGSLVNEQFFGPGTRLTVL.

This clonotype came up many times. The V gene is TRBV6-1, the J gene TRBJ1-1; D gene ambiguous. With 5 bases removed from V and 2 bases from J, the gap between germline ends came to 6 bases. CDR3 length equals 12 residues. CDR1 is MNHNS and CDR2 is SASEGT in the germline V gene. CDR3 coding DNA: TGTGCCAGCAGTCCCACCAACACTGAAGCTTTCTTT. It is translated as CASSPTNTEAFF.

This clonotype was counted between two and nine times. The rearrangement uses TRBV20-1 and TRBJ1-3, with 11 bases aligning to TRBD1. Per the germline V gene, CDR1 is DFQATT and CDR2 is SNEGSKA (reference sequence). The V gene end was trimmed by 5 bases and the J gene end by 0 bases; junction bases not matched to a gene: 0. The CDR3 length is 14 residues. CDR3 in DNA: TGCAGTGCTGGGACAGGGGGCTCTGGAAACACCATATATTTT. It yields the protein CSAGTGGSGNTIYF.

The chain has TRBV28 and TRBJ1-5; 11 bases fit TRBD1. The trim removed 7 bases at V and 5 bases at J, leaving 13 bases unmatched. The CDR3 covers 17 residues. Germline V CDR1 and CDR2: MDHEN, SYDVKM. In DNA, the CDR3 is TGTGCCAGCATCCTCAGCCCGGGACAGGGGGGATATCAGCCCCAGCATTTT. Protein sequence: CASILSPGQGGYQPQHF.

The chain joins TRBV19 to TRBJ2-1; TRBD2 matches 9 bases. The germline V gene has CDR1 LNHDA and CDR2 SQIVND (reference sequence). This CDR3 has 16 amino acids. V gave up 5 bases and J gave up 2 bases; unmatched junction bases: 7. The CDR3 nucleotides read TGTGCCAGTAGTCTCGGTATAGCGGGAGCCTACAATGAGCAGTTCTTC. Its protein is CASSLGIAGAYNEQFF.

The V and J genes are TRBV4-3 and TRBJ2-7, with 7 bases matching TRBD2. J was trimmed by 2 bases and V by 0 bases; bases with no gene match: 7. The CDR3 covers 16 residues. CDR1 and CDR2 (germline): LGHNA, YSLEER. CDR3 sequence (DNA): TGCGCCAGCAGCCAAGAACCTAGCGGAGGACCCTACGAGCAGTACTTC. This codes for CASSQEPSGGPYEQYF.

The sample holds many counts of this clonotype. The chain uses TRBV11-1 and TRBJ2-7, with D perhaps matching TRBD1 or TRBD2 (7 bases each). This CDR3 contains 14 residues. CDR1 and CDR2 from the germline V gene are SGHAT and FQDESV (reference sequence). Trimming pared 4 bases from V and 3 bases from J, leaving 13 bases between. CDR3 coding DNA: TGTGCCAGCAGCTCGCAGGGGGGGAACTACGAGCAGTACTTC. Protein product: CASSSQGGNYEQYF. The full variable domain, with the rest looked up from reference TRBV11-1 and TRBJ2-7, is EAEVAQSPRYKITEKSQAVAFWCDPISGHATLYWYRQILGQGPELLVQFQDESVVDDSQLPKDRFSAERLKGVDSTLKIQPAELGDSAMYLCASSSQGGNYEQYFGPGTRLTVT.

This clonotype occurred many times. The V call is TRBV28, the J call TRBJ1-1, with a weak D call TRBD1 (5 bases). CDR3 length: 14 amino acids. With 10 bases removed from V and 1 base from J, the gap between germline ends came to 16 bases. Germline values: CDR1 MDHEN, CDR2 SYDVKM. In DNA, the CDR3 is TGTGCCACCACGGGGCCAATTTCGAACACTGAAGCTTTCTTT. Translating it yields CATTGPISNTEAFF.

The chain employs TRBV12-5 and TRBJ2-2; D remains ambiguous. Per germline, CDR1 LGHNT and CDR2 FRNRAP. V gave up 1 base and J gave up 4 bases, with 13 bases separating them. CDR3 size: 16 residues. CDR3 in amino acids: CASGLAPPDGTGELFF. CDR3 bases: TGTGCTAGTGGTTTGGCCCCTCCGGATGGCACCGGGGAGCTGTTTTTT.

This clonotype came up many times. The V gene is TRBV7-2, the J gene TRBJ2-3; D not resolved. The germline gives CDR1 SGHTA, CDR2 FQGNSA. Between the trimmed V and J ends, which lost 5 bases and 11 bases, there was a span of 23 bases. This CDR3 comprises 15 residues. The CDR3 loop reads CASSLGEVTRRGQYF. DNA for the CDR3: TGTGCCAGCAGCCTTGGGGAAGTAACACGGAGAGGGCAGTATTTT.

In this sample, this clonotype turned up many times. The CDR3 loop is CAISDAGDTNEQFF. The CDR3 coding sequence is TGTGCCATCAGTGACGCGGGAGACACAAATGAGCAGTTCTTC. The V gene is TRBV10-3, the J gene TRBJ2-1; 7 bases are a match to TRBD2. J was trimmed by 7 bases and V by 3 bases; bases with no gene match: 6. This CDR3 has 14 residues. Germline V gene data show CDR1 as ENHRY and CDR2 as SYGVKD.

The chain is built from TRBV9 and TRBJ2-2; D might be TRBD1 (5 bases). The length of the CDR3 is 14 residues. V shed 3 bases and J shed 3 bases, with 9 bases lying between them. Per the germline V gene, CDR1 is SGDLS and CDR2 is YYNGEE. CDR3 in amino acids: CASSGGADTGELFF. CDR3 sequence (DNA): TGTGCCAGCAGCGGGGGCGCCGACACCGGGGAGCTGTTTTTT.